This entry features one TCR beta chain sequence. In the study's own analysis: Estimated nucleated cell counts came from reference gene primer amplification. Profiled with immunoSEQ multiplex PCR; TCRdb holds only in-frame clones, not every one. Clone size and the V and J calls come from that table; the DNA yielded D and trimming. The sample contains about 190,000 clones, 85% to 90% of which appear only once. This sample was taken from a study of blood T cell repertoires in COVID-19. Study as a whole: Nucleic acid was either cDNA or gDNA, and it came from T cells, B-cell-depleted T cells, or PBMCs.

The CDR3 sequence is 15 residues long. The V gene end was trimmed by 2 bases and the J gene end by 5 bases; junction bases not matched to a gene: 2. Germline V CDR1 and CDR2: LGHDT, YNNKEL (reference sequence). The chain couples TRBV3-1 (or the pseudogene TRBV3-2) to TRBJ2-5, with 13 bases matching TRBD2. The receptor comes from a middle-aged man with active or convalescent COVID-19. Sequenced sample: peripheral blood. DNA of the CDR3: TGTGCCAGCAGCCAACGGACTAGCGGGAGTGAGACCCAGTACTTC. Translation: CASSQRTSGSETQYF.